One T cell receptor beta chain is described in this entry. What it binds is unknown. TRB amplification used approximately 250 ng of peripheral blood genomic DNA. These data belong to a study of T cell clusters in autoimmune cytopenias. Overall study findings and caveats: The T cell clusters came from computational analysis alone and lack functional validation.

One tube held mixed TRB-A and TRB-B primer pools for touch-down PCR. TCRdb reprocessed the multiplex PCR reads, with one entry per CDR3 protein and no DNA. The listing contains 7,000 or so distinct CDR3 sequences. The CDR3 length is 14 residues. Germline loops: CDR1 SGHNT, CDR2 YYREEE (reference sequence). These data were likewise used in another study, on T cell repertoires in aging, cancer and after chemotherapy. This second report adds: Over several months to years, re-sampled healthy donor repertoires clearly shared clones. In healthy donors, age-related TCR diversity loss mainly reflected lost richness. In each cancer cohort, median generation probability increased across chemotherapy, suggesting thymic output rebounded.

Sequencing used peripheral blood. The chain links TRBV5-4 to TRBJ2-5; the D call of TRBD2 rests on TCRdb alone, since no DNA is present to check it. This clonotype was obtained from a human donor in good health. CDR3 amino acids: CASSARLAGETQYF.